A single sample gave rise to the 30 T cell receptor beta chains below, sequenced in a study of read filtering for tumor transcriptome and immune sequencing (dated by TCRdb to 2019 to 2021). The listed sequencing device is Illumina HiSeq 4000. Starting from 350 to 500 ng RNA, TCR libraries were constructed with the Immunoverse kit using molecular barcoded adaptors that cover the alpha/delta and beta/gamma chains. TCRdb reanalyzed the raw reads on its own, using fastp at Q25 for trimming and MiXCR for clone calling, and kept in-frame beta chains. Entries that share a CDR3 protein sequence are merged under the most common genes and DNA. This sample gives 50,000 to 65,000 distinct CDR3 sequences in total; roughly a fifth of them show up just once. The top ten clonotypes cover about a tenth of the sample. Sample: a population of CD138-negative cells sorted from bone marrow. The sample's cell subset or site, from its label and the paper: bone marrow mononuclear cells depleted of CD138+ plasma/myeloma cells by negative magnetic selection. These receptor sequences come from a donor at least 40 years old with multiple myeloma.

The V gene is TRBV15, the J gene TRBJ2-3; 8 bases fit TRBD2. The CDR3 is 17 amino acids. Germline CDR1 and CDR2: LNHNV and YYDKDF (reference sequence). V was pared by 0 bases and J by 6 bases, with 11 bases of the junction left unmatched. The CDR3 loop is CATSRDRSSGIRDTQYF. The CDR3 DNA follows: TGTGCCACCAGCAGAGATCGAAGTAGCGGGATCAGGGATACGCAGTATTTT.

The chain uses TRBV2 and TRBJ1-2; D remains unclear. Trimming took off 3 bases at V and 6 bases at J, with 14 bases between the two ends. The length of the CDR3 is 14 residues. CDR1 is SNHLY and CDR2 is FYNNEI in the germline V gene. CDR3 nucleotides: TGTGCCAGCAGTGAGGCGACAAGGTTTGATGGCTACACCTTC. Encoded protein: CASSEATRFDGYTF.

The table lists this clonotype with many counts. The chain couples TRBV20-1 to TRBJ1-1, with 7 bases matching TRBD1. CDR1 DFQATT and CDR2 SNEGSKA come from the germline V gene (reference sequence). The length of the CDR3 is 14 residues. Germline trimming cut 4 bases from V and 1 base from J; bases unmatched to any gene: 6. CDR3 nucleotide sequence: TGCAGTGCTACCCCTTGGACAGGGAACACTGAAGCTTTCTTT. Amino acid sequence: CSATPWTGNTEAFF.

This clonotype was found many times. The chain links TRBV7-3 to TRBJ1-1; D remains ambiguous. The V gene's germline CDR1 is SGHTA and CDR2 FQGTGA. The germline V and J ends were trimmed by 2 bases and 5 bases, with 9 bases remaining between them. CDR3 length: 13 amino acids. The chain's CDR3 is CASSLGLGTEAFF. CDR3 DNA: TGTGCCAGCAGCTTAGGTTTGGGGACTGAAGCTTTCTTT.

In the case of this clonotype: This may arise from a read error, as a much more abundant clone is one base away. The chain combines TRBV19 with TRBJ1-5, with TRBD1 matching 7 bases. With V trimmed by 5 bases and J by 5 bases, 9 bases remained unmatched. Germline loops: CDR1 LNHDA, CDR2 SQIVND (reference sequence). The CDR3 is 15 amino acids. The CDR3 bases are TGTGCCAGTAGTGCTACCGGGACAGACCATCAGCCCCAGCATTTT. Amino acid sequence: CASSATGTDHQPQHF.

This chain joins TRBV19 and TRBJ2-1; no reliable D call. CDR3 size: 15 residues. V lost 9 bases, J lost 4 bases, and 19 bases lay in between. The V gene's germline CDR1 is LNHDA and CDR2 SQIVND (reference sequence). CDR3 amino acids: CARRISAATYNEQFF. DNA of the CDR3: TGTGCCAGGCGTATTTCGGCAGCCACATACAATGAGCAGTTCTTC.

This clonotype showed up many times. This chain uses TRBV5-4 with TRBJ2-6; perhaps TRBD2 as D (5 bases). The CDR3 runs to 16 residues. V dropped 2 bases and J dropped 4 bases, with 13 bases sitting between them. Germline loops: CDR1 SGHNT, CDR2 YYREEE (reference sequence). The CDR3 here is CASSLSGGSGANVLTF. The CDR3 DNA is TGTGCCAGCAGCTTAAGTGGAGGATCCGGGGCCAACGTCCTGACTTTC.

This clonotype was picked up many times. The gene calls are TRBV6-2 or TRBV6-3 and TRBJ1-5; 8 bases map to TRBD1. Germline V gene sequence: CDR1 MNHEY, CDR2 SVGEGT. The CDR3 length is 14 residues. V was pared by 6 bases and J by 5 bases, with 6 bases of the junction left unmatched. CDR3 DNA: TGTGCCAGCAGATGGACAGGGCCGGATCAGCCCCAGCATTTT. As protein: CASRWTGPDQPQHF.

On this clonotype: This sequence may be a read error, since a much larger clone differs from it by one base. The chain is built from TRBV4-1 and TRBJ2-5; TRBD2 might be the D (5 bases). Germline CDR1 is MGHRA and CDR2 is YSYEKL. The CDR3 extends over 15 amino acids. V was pared by 2 bases and J by 5 bases, with 15 bases between. The CDR3 DNA reads TGCGCCAGCAGCCAATTACAGTGGTCGGGGGAGACCCAGTACTTC. Translated, it gives CASSQLQWSGETQYF.

Comment on this clonotype: The junction departs from the called germline gene at one end, perhaps through a read error. This chain connects TRBV19 to TRBJ2-7; 9 nucleotides align to TRBD2. CDR1 and CDR2 (germline): LNHDA, SQIVND (reference sequence). The CDR3 extends over 15 amino acids. This CDR3 reads CASSSLAGITYVQYF. As DNA, the CDR3 is TGTGCCAGTAGTAGTCTAGCGGGGATAACCTACGTGCAGTACTTC.

This clonotype was detected many times. The rearrangement joins TRBV12-3 or TRBV12-4 to TRBJ2-7, with D possibly TRBD2 on 5 matching bases. V lost 1 base and J lost 2, with 12 bases in between. CDR3 length: 15 amino acids. CDR3 protein: CASSLGGGPAYEQYF. The CDR3, as DNA: TGTGCCAGCAGTTTAGGCGGAGGACCTGCCTACGAGCAGTACTTC.

The sample holds a few counts of this clonotype. V is TRBV28 and J is TRBJ2-5; D not certain. The CDR3 is made up of 14 amino acids. V lost 2 bases to trimming and J lost 2 bases, with 9 bases between them. Germline V CDR1 and CDR2: MDHEN, SYDVKM. The CDR3 here is CASSLPQLQETQYF. The CDR3 nucleotides are TGTGCCAGCAGTTTACCTCAGTTACAAGAGACCCAGTACTTC.

This clonotype was observed many times. The V and J genes are TRBV2 and TRBJ2-1; 12 bases are shared with TRBD2. J gave up 8 bases and V 6 bases, and 8 bases lay outside the gene matches. This CDR3 is 15 amino acids long. Germline lookup yields CDR1 SNHLY and CDR2 FYNNEI. CDR3 protein: CASRERLAGDYEQFF. CDR3 DNA: TGTGCCAGCAGGGAGAGACTAGCGGGGGACTATGAGCAGTTCTTC.

In this sample, this clonotype turned up many times. Sequence at one end of the junction differs from germline and may be a read error. The V and J genes are TRBV7-7 and TRBJ2-5, with D possibly being TRBD2 (5 bases). The CDR3 spans 13 residues. CDR1 and CDR2 from the germline V gene are SSHAT and FNYEAQ (reference sequence). CDR3 nucleotides: TGTGCTAGCAGCCCCAAAGCGGAAGGGACCCAGTACTTC. Amino acid sequence: CASSPKAEGTQYF. Full variable domain (remainder filled in from reference TRBV7-7 and TRBJ2-5): GAGVSQSPRYKVTKRGQDVTLRCDPISSHATLYWYQQALGQGPEFLTYFNYEAQPDKSGLPSDRFSAERPEGSISTLTIQRTEQRDSAMYRCASSPKAEGTQYFGPGTRLLVL.

The sample holds a few counts of this clonotype. The rearrangement uses TRBV6-1 and TRBJ2-5; 10 nucleotides match TRBD2. CDR3 length: 17 amino acids. The ends lost 0 bases at V and 1 base at J; junction bases unmatched: 5. Germline V gene sequence: CDR1 MNHNS, CDR2 SASEGT. For the CDR3, the DNA is TGTGCCAGCAGTGAAGCGCCTAGCGGGGGCTTCCAAGAGACCCAGTACTTC. Protein sequence: CASSEAPSGGFQETQYF.

This clonotype has at least ten counts. The chain employs TRBV10-2 and TRBJ1-1, with D unresolved. CDR3 size: 13 residues. Trimming pared 7 bases from V and 0 bases from J, leaving 9 bases between. CDR1 is WSHSY and CDR2 is SAAADI in the germline V gene. The CDR3 DNA reads TGCGCCAGCACTACCAGACTGAACACTGAAGCTTTCTTT. Protein product: CASTTRLNTEAFF.

The table lists this clonotype with many counts. The chain has TRBV5-1 and TRBJ2-7; D possibly uses TRBD1 or TRBD2 (5 bases each). CDR1 SGHRS and CDR2 YFSETQ come from the germline V gene. This CDR3 has 15 amino acids. The V and J ends lost 0 bases and 5 bases respectively, with 15 bases between them. The CDR3 nucleotides read TGCGCCAGCAGCTTGGAAGGGACCCTCCGAGACGAGCAGTACTTC. It encodes CASSLEGTLRDEQYF.

This clonotype was recorded at least ten times. The chain has TRBV5-6 and TRBJ1-4; weak D call: TRBD1 (6 bases). Germline V gives CDR1 SGHDT, CDR2 YYEEEE. This CDR3 contains 14 residues. V was clipped by 1 base and J by 7 bases, with 11 bases between them. CDR3 sequence: CASSLSGGTEKLFF. As DNA, the CDR3 is TGTGCCAGCAGCTTGAGTGGGGGCACTGAAAAACTGTTTTTT.

This clonotype appeared many times. This rearrangement joins TRBV7-8 to TRBJ2-1; no clear D gene. This CDR3 has 13 amino acids. Germline CDR1 is SGHVS and CDR2 is FQNEAQ. The germline V and J ends were trimmed by 0 bases and 6 bases, with 6 bases remaining between them. CDR3 protein: CASSLALLNEQFF. For the CDR3, the DNA is TGTGCCAGCAGCTTAGCCCTCCTCAATGAGCAGTTCTTC.

This clonotype was detected many times. The rearrangement joins TRBV2 to TRBJ1-2; a possible D gene is TRBD1 (6 bases). Trimming cost V 5 bases and J 5 bases, with 12 bases left between them. The CDR3 consists of 13 residues. Germline CDR1 is SNHLY and CDR2 is FYNNEI. The CDR3 coding sequence is TGTGCCAGCAGTCCCGGCAGGGGTTATGGCTACACCTTC. Protein sequence: CASSPGRGYGYTF.

Concerning this clonotype: A single base separates this from a much larger clone, so it may be a read error. The gene calls are TRBV23-1 and TRBJ2-6; D may correspond to TRBD1 or TRBD2 (5 bases each). TRBV23-1 has ORF status, its function being uncertain. This CDR3 contains 16 residues. CDR3 protein: CASSHPHGAGANALTF. In nucleotides, the CDR3 is TGCGCCAGCAGTCATCCGCATGGGGCCGGGGCCAACGCCCTGACTTTC.

This clonotype was detected ten times or more. The chain couples TRBV6-2 or TRBV6-3 to TRBJ2-3; D might be TRBD2 (5 bases). There are 16 residues in the CDR3. V was clipped by 7 bases and J by 2 bases, with 19 bases between them. The V gene's germline CDR1 is MNHEY and CDR2 SVGEGT. CDR3 nucleotides: TGTGCCAGCACGGATCCCGGACTGGCTTTCACAGATACGCAGTATTTT. Encoded protein: CASTDPGLAFTDTQYF.

The table lists this clonotype with many counts. The J gene is TRBJ1-1, the V gene TRBV18; TRBD1 matches at 9 bases. Per germline, CDR1 KGHSH and CDR2 LQKENI. After removal of 4 bases from V and 4 bases from J, the junction contained 4 bases not matched to a gene. The CDR3 is 14 amino acids. The CDR3 loop reads CASSLQGASTEAFF. CDR3 coding DNA: TGTGCCAGCTCACTACAGGGGGCATCCACTGAAGCTTTCTTT.

This clonotype was detected many times. The CDR3 nucleotides are TGTGCCAGCAGCTCCCCTCGGGGCGGGAGGAACACCGGGGAGCTGTTTTTT. Translated: CASSSPRGGRNTGELFF. The chain has TRBV11-2 and TRBJ2-2; 7 nucleotides align to TRBD2. Germline values: CDR1 SGHAT, CDR2 FQNNGV. This CDR3 spans 17 amino acids. V shed 4 bases, J shed 1 base, and the junction held 9 bases outside the gene matches.

This clonotype was detected only a few times. With only one base between it and a far larger clone, this is likely a read error. The chain couples TRBV11-2 to TRBJ2-1; no firm D call. CDR3 length: 13 amino acids. CDR1 and CDR2 from the germline V gene are SGHAT and FQNNGV. CDR3 in DNA: TGTGCCAGCGGCTTATCGGCGGATGGTGAGCAGTTCTTC. It is translated as CASGLSADGEQFF.

The table lists this clonotype with many counts. The genes are TRBV30 and TRBJ1-1; tentative D call: TRBD1 (5 bases). The CDR3 runs 11 residues. Looked up from germline, CDR1 is GTSNPN and CDR2 is SVGIG (reference sequence). With 1 base removed from V and 11 bases from J, the gap between germline ends came to 11 bases. CDR3 in amino acids: CAWSAPGLAFF. The CDR3 bases are TGTGCCTGGAGTGCCCCAGGGCTGGCTTTCTTT. Full variable domain (rest looked up from reference TRBV30 and TRBJ1-1): SQTIHQWPATLVQPVGSPLSLECTVEGTSNPNLYWYRQAAGRGLQLLFYSVGIGQISSEVPQNLSASRPQDRQFILSSKKLLLSDSGFYLCAWSAPGLAFFGQGTRLTVV.

This clonotype was detected ten times or more. The rearrangement uses TRBV12-3 or TRBV12-4 and TRBJ1-2, with a weak D call TRBD1 (5 bases). Trimming stripped 2 bases from V and 8 bases from J, with 15 bases between. This CDR3 contains 14 residues. The CDR3 loop is CASSLILGTGGYTF. CDR3 nucleotide sequence: TGTGCCAGCAGTTTAATTCTGGGCACAGGCGGCTACACCTTC.

Of note for this clonotype: A read error may account for a junction end that differs from germline. V gene TRBV14 combines with J gene TRBJ2-5; perhaps TRBD2 as D (5 bases). The CDR3 runs 13 residues. Looked up from germline, CDR1 is SGHDN and CDR2 is FVKESK. CDR3 in amino acids: CASSQNNWETQCF. CDR3 nucleotides: TGTGCCAGCAGCCAAAATAACTGGGAGACCCAGTGCTTC.

There are many counts of this clonotype. The V gene is TRBV2, the J gene TRBJ2-3; D may match TRBD1 or TRBD2 (6 bases each). CDR3 length: 13 residues. Germline loops: CDR1 SNHLY, CDR2 FYNNEI. Trimming stripped 4 bases from V and 8 bases from J, with 13 bases between. The CDR3 protein is CASSAGGVTTQYF. The CDR3 coding sequence is TGTGCCAGCAGTGCCGGGGGCGTCACTACGCAGTATTTT.

This clonotype occurred many times. The chain recombines TRBV5-1 with TRBJ1-6; D is perhaps TRBD1 (5 bases). The CDR3 covers 16 residues. The germline CDR1 and CDR2 sequences are SGHRS and YFSETQ. V lost 1 base, J lost 6 bases, and 14 bases lay in between. The CDR3 here is CASSLLGEGSNSPLHF. In DNA, the CDR3 is TGCGCCAGCAGCTTGTTGGGGGAAGGAAGTAATTCACCCCTCCACTTT.